The rows below give T cell receptor beta chains drawn from one sample of a study of T cells in localized non-small cell lung cancer. Some clones are missing from TCRdb's copy, which holds only in-frame ones; the method was immunoSEQ multiplex PCR. The sample has about 52,000 clones, around nine tenths seen once; the top ten hold roughly a sixth. Source: PBMCs, taken before any cancer treatment. The receptors stem from a female donor with stage II lung adenocarcinoma. Each CDR3 is given with its conserved first and last residue. The D gene is left open where the match is weak. Rows give clone size only sometimes, using once, few, many, or a class for an expanded clone.

TRBV5-1,TRBJ2-7,once,TRBD1,TGCGCCAGCAGCTTCCGGCTGGGACAGGTCTCCTACGAGCAGTACTTC,CASSFRLGQVSYEQYF
TRBV5-1,TRBJ2-5,-,-,TGCGCCAGCAGCTCCATACAGGGCGGGGAGACCCAGTACTTC,CASSSIQGGETQYF
TRBV19,TRBJ2-7,-,TRBD1,TGTGCCAGTAGTGTTCGAGGGACAGCACCCTACGAGCAGTACTTC,CASSVRGTAPYEQYF
TRBV18,TRBJ2-2,once,TRBD1,TGTGCCAGCTCACCCCGGGACAGTCTGCAGAACACCGGGGAGCTGTTTTTT,CASSPRDSLQNTGELFF
TRBV2,TRBJ2-1,-,TRBD2,TGTGCCAGCACCGAAAACCCGGGGCAGGGAGGATACGGGGGGGACCTGGAGCAGTTCTTC,CASTENPGQGGYGGDLEQFF
TRBV5-1,TRBJ2-7,once,TRBD1,TGCGCCAGCCGGGACAGGGGGTACGAGCAGTACTTC,CASRDRGYEQYF
TRBV5-1,TRBJ1-6,-,-,TGCGCCAGCAGCCCGGGACGCGGTGGCAGTAATTCACCCCTCCACTTT,CASSPGRGGSNSPLHF
TRBV18,TRBJ1-6,once,-,TGTGCCAGCTCAGCCGACGGATCCTACTATAATTCACCCCTCCACTTT,CASSADGSYYNSPLHF
TRBV5-1,TRBJ2-7,-,-,TGCGCCAGCAGCCCCTCAGGACAGCAATACGAGCAGTACTTC,CASSPSGQQYEQYF
TRBV6-1,TRBJ2-1,-,-,TGTGCCAGCAGTGACTTCCTAGAGGATGAGCAGTTCTTC,CASSDFLEDEQFF
TRBV5-4,TRBJ2-5,-,TRBD2,TGTGCCAGCAGCTTGGGACCAGCGGGGGGCGGAGAGACCCAGTACTTC,CASSLGPAGGGETQYF
TRBV7-9,TRBJ1-1,-,TRBD1,TGTGCCAGTCTGGCACAGGGGGCCCACACTGAAGCTTTCTTT,CASLAQGAHTEAFF
TRBV18,TRBJ1-4,once,TRBD1,TGTGCCAGCTCAGCGGGACAGCTAATTGCAACTAATGAAAAACTGTTTTTT,CASSAGQLIATNEKLFF
TRBV9,TRBJ2-1,-,TRBD2,TGTGCCAGCAGCGTTTACGGGGGGTATGAGCAGTTCTTC,CASSVYGGYEQFF
TRBV9,TRBJ1-5,once,-,TGTGCCAGCAGCTCCGACCCTGGAGGTCAGCCCCAGCATTTT,CASSSDPGGQPQHF
TRBV5-1,TRBJ1-2,-,-,TGCGCCAGCAGCCTGACGGGATTATCGAACTATGGCTACACCTTC,CASSLTGLSNYGYTF
TRBV20-1,TRBJ1-2,-,-,TGCAGTGCTAGAGGGTATGGCTACACCTTC,CSARGYGYTF
TRBV6-1,TRBJ1-2,-,-,TGTGCCAGCAGTGTCAGAACTAACTATGGCTACACCTTC,CASSVRTNYGYTF
TRBV5-5,TRBJ1-1,-,-,TGTGCCAGCAGCTCCCGACCGATGAACACTGAAGCTTTCTTT,CASSSRPMNTEAFF
TRBV14,TRBJ1-1,medium-sized,-,TGTGCCAGCAGCCAAGTCACAGGTGAAGCTTTCTTT,CASSQVTGEAFF
TRBV27,TRBJ2-5,-,-,TGTGCCAGCAGTACCCCGGGGCGCCCGGGGGAAGAGACCCAGTACTTC,CASSTPGRPGEETQYF
TRBV4-1,TRBJ2-1,-,TRBD1,TGCGCCAGCAGCCAAAAGACAGGGAGCAATGAGCAGTTCTTC,CASSQKTGSNEQFF
TRBV7-3,TRBJ1-2,-,TRBD1,TGTGCCAGCAGCAATACGACAGGGTTTGGCCACACCTTC,CASSNTTGFGHTF
TRBV4-1,TRBJ1-1,-,-,TGCGCCAGCAGCCAAGAGGGGCGGGCCACTGAAGCTTTCTTT,CASSQEGRATEAFF